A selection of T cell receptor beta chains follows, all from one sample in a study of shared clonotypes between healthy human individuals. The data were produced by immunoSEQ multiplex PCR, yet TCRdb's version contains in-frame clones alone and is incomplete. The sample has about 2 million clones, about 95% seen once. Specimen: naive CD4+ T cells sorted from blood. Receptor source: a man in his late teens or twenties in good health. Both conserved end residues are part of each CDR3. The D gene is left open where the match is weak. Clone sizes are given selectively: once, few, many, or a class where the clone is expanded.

CDR3 DNA: TGTGCCAGCAGCTTCACAGGGGGCAAGGATTCACCCCTCCACTTT
CDR3 protein: CASSFTGGKDSPLHF
J gene: TRBJ1-6
D gene: TRBD1
V gene: TRBV5-5
clone size: .

CDR3 DNA: TGTGCCAGCACTCCGACAGGGTCCACAAATGAAAAACTGTTTTTT
CDR3 protein: CASTPTGSTNEKLFF
J gene: TRBJ1-4
D gene: TRBD1
V gene: TRBV6-5
clone size: once

CDR3 DNA: TGTGCCTGGAGTTTCGGACTAGCGGTTTATGAGCAGTTCTTC
CDR3 protein: CAWSFGLAVYEQFF
J gene: TRBJ2-1
D gene: TRBD2
V gene: TRBV30
clone size: .

CDR3 DNA: TGCGCCAGCAGCCAAGATATGGGGGATACGCAGTATTTT
CDR3 protein: CASSQDMGDTQYF
J gene: TRBJ2-3
D gene: .
V gene: TRBV4-3
clone size: .

CDR3 DNA: TGTGCCAGCAGCGTATCCGGGACGGAAGAGACCCAGTACTTC
CDR3 protein: CASSVSGTEETQYF
J gene: TRBJ2-5
D gene: .
V gene: TRBV9
clone size: .

CDR3 DNA: TGTGCCAGCAGTAAGCGGGACCTCTCCTACAATGAGCAGTTCTTC
CDR3 protein: CASSKRDLSYNEQFF
J gene: TRBJ2-1
D gene: TRBD2
V gene: TRBV28
clone size: .

CDR3 DNA: TGTGCCAGCAGCTTAGCAGCGGGAGACACCGGGGAGCTGTTTTTT
CDR3 protein: CASSLAAGDTGELFF
J gene: TRBJ2-2
D gene: TRBD2
V gene: TRBV7-2
clone size: .

CDR3 DNA: TGTGCCAGCAGTGAAGGAGCGTCTAGCAGAGAGACCCAGTACTTC
CDR3 protein: CASSEGASSRETQYF
J gene: TRBJ2-5
D gene: .
V gene: TRBV6-1
clone size: .

CDR3 DNA: TGTGCCAGCAGTTCCCCGGCAGGGAACACTGAAGCTTTCTTT
CDR3 protein: CASSSPAGNTEAFF
J gene: TRBJ1-1
D gene: .
V gene: TRBV28
clone size: once

CDR3 DNA: TGCGCCAGCAGCTTGGCCCCACCCGGGACAGGGGATTACGAGCAGTACTTC
CDR3 protein: CASSLAPPGTGDYEQYF
J gene: TRBJ2-7
D gene: TRBD1
V gene: TRBV5-1
clone size: .

CDR3 DNA: TGTGCCAGCAGTTTGGTTCTAGCGGGGTTGAACACCGGGGAGCTGTTTTTT
CDR3 protein: CASSLVLAGLNTGELFF
J gene: TRBJ2-2
D gene: TRBD2
V gene: TRBV28
clone size: .

CDR3 DNA: TGTGCCAGCAGCTTTGACAGGGCCTCCGGGGAGCTGTTTTTT
CDR3 protein: CASSFDRASGELFF
J gene: TRBJ2-2
D gene: TRBD1
V gene: TRBV7-2
clone size: .

CDR3 DNA: TGTGCCAGCAGCCGTAGGACAGGGGGTAACACCGGGGAGCTGTTTTTT
CDR3 protein: CASSRRTGGNTGELFF
J gene: TRBJ2-2
D gene: TRBD1
V gene: TRBV5-4
clone size: once

CDR3 DNA: TGTGCCAGCAGTTATGGGGGGATCGATACGTCACCCCTCCACTTT
CDR3 protein: CASSYGGIDTSPLHF
J gene: TRBJ1-6
D gene: .
V gene: TRBV6-5
clone size: .

CDR3 DNA: TGTGCCAGCAGCTTGGATCCGCGGGCTCTACCCTACGAGCAGTACTTC
CDR3 protein: CASSLDPRALPYEQYF
J gene: TRBJ2-7
D gene: .
V gene: TRBV5-6
clone size: .

CDR3 DNA: TGTGCCAGCAGCATCGGACAGGGAGGGCTCGAGCAGTACTTC
CDR3 protein: CASSIGQGGLEQYF
J gene: TRBJ2-7
D gene: .
V gene: TRBV9
clone size: .

CDR3 DNA: TGTGCCAGCAGTTCTCGACAGGGGTCGGGGGAATCACCCCTCCACTTT
CDR3 protein: CASSSRQGSGESPLHF
J gene: TRBJ1-6
D gene: TRBD1
V gene: TRBV27
clone size: .

CDR3 DNA: TGCACCAGCAGCCAAGAGGTCCGGGGGATAGGACCCCAGCATTTT
CDR3 protein: CTSSQEVRGIGPQHF
J gene: TRBJ1-5
D gene: .
V gene: TRBV1
clone size: .

CDR3 DNA: TGTGCCAGCAGTTCCGGGACAGGTGGACAGCCCCAGCATTTT
CDR3 protein: CASSSGTGGQPQHF
J gene: TRBJ1-5
D gene: TRBD1
V gene: TRBV28
clone size: .

CDR3 DNA: TGTGCCAGCAAGGGCAGGAGCTATGGCTACACCTTC
CDR3 protein: CASKGRSYGYTF
J gene: TRBJ1-2
D gene: .
V gene: TRBV25-1
clone size: .

CDR3 DNA: TGTGCCAGCAGTCCCCCCGGGACCACCTACAATGAGCAGTTCTTC
CDR3 protein: CASSPPGTTYNEQFF
J gene: TRBJ2-1
D gene: .
V gene: TRBV7-2
clone size: .

CDR3 DNA: TGTGCCAGCAGCTTAGGCATAGGACAGGGCCTGACAGGGGCTTTCTTT
CDR3 protein: CASSLGIGQGLTGAFF
J gene: TRBJ1-1
D gene: TRBD1
V gene: TRBV11-2
clone size: .

CDR3 DNA: TGTGCCAGCAGTGGAAGGACCGGGGAGCTGTTTTTT
CDR3 protein: CASSGRTGELFF
J gene: TRBJ2-2
D gene: .
V gene: TRBV6-1
clone size: .

CDR3 DNA: TGTGCCAGCACCCTTCTACCGGGACAGGGCACTAATCAGCCCCAGCATTTT
CDR3 protein: CASTLLPGQGTNQPQHF
J gene: TRBJ1-5
D gene: TRBD1
V gene: TRBV28
clone size: once

CDR3 DNA: TGTGCCAGCTCAGGGGAGCGTGAAAAACTGTTTTTT
CDR3 protein: CASSGEREKLFF
J gene: TRBJ1-4
D gene: .
V gene: TRBV18
clone size: .

CDR3 DNA: TGTGCCAGCAGCCAAGGAGGCGAGACCCAGTACTTC
CDR3 protein: CASSQGGETQYF
J gene: TRBJ2-5
D gene: .
V gene: TRBV4-2
clone size: .